Presented here are 29 T cell receptor beta chains from one specimen sequenced in a study of Ad26.COV2.S vaccination and SARS-CoV-2 variants. Sequencing was performed with immunoSEQ multiplex PCR; in TCRdb, only in-frame clones are kept and a portion is missing. Of some 640,000 clones in the sample, around 92% were seen once. The treatment here: 15 to 20 received Ad26.COV2.S at low or high dose, single or two shots; about 5 received placebo; per-sample allocation not given. Vaccine and placebo recipients were sampled on day 63 after the first injection. Here the sequenced sample was peripheral blood, taken in a trial of Ad26.COV2.S vaccine versus placebo. These TCRs come from a person aged 18 to 59 who received the Ad26.COV2.S COVID-19 vaccine or a placebo.

The chain links TRBV5-4 to TRBJ1-6; 7 bases are shared with TRBD1. With 6 bases clipped from V and 8 bases from J, the junction kept 11 bases outside the gene matches. Germline V gene data show CDR1 as SGHNT and CDR2 as YYREEE (reference sequence). CDR3 length: 15 amino acids. Written as DNA, the CDR3 is TGTGCCAGCACCCTGGAAGGGGGCACCCATTCACCCCTCCACTTT. This encodes CASTLEGGTHSPLHF.

The V gene is TRBV24-1, the J gene TRBJ1-6; D call uncertain. CDR1 is KGHDR and CDR2 is SFDVKD in the germline V gene. The CDR3 is 13 amino acids. Trimming removed 7 bases from V and 5 bases from J, with 8 bases in between. CDR3 sequence: CATRWVNNSPLHF. DNA for the CDR3: TGTGCCACCAGATGGGTGAATAATTCACCCCTCCACTTT.

V and J are TRBV14 and TRBJ2-1, with 10 bases identical to TRBD2. The CDR3 runs 15 residues. Germline V CDR1 and CDR2: SGHDN, FVKESK. After removal of 8 bases from V and 0 bases from J, the junction contained 4 bases not matched to a gene. CDR3 sequence (DNA): TGTGCCAGCGGTAGCGGGGGGCTCTCCTACAATGAGCAGTTCTTC. This gives the protein CASGSGGLSYNEQFF.

This clone was picked up one time. The chain couples TRBV30 to TRBJ1-4, with 9 bases aligning to TRBD1. The CDR3 covers 13 residues. Trimming cost V 0 bases and J 16 bases; bases outside gene matches: 9. Germline lookup yields CDR1 GTSNPN and CDR2 SVGIG (reference sequence). In DNA form, the CDR3 reads TGTGCCTGGAGTGTTGCGGGACAGGGAAAGGAGTTTTTT. Translating it yields CAWSVAGQGKEFF.

V is TRBV10-3 and J is TRBJ1-5; 9 nucleotides align to TRBD1. Looked up from germline, CDR1 is ENHRY and CDR2 is SYGVKD. The CDR3 has 15 residues. Unmatched junction bases numbered 2, after V lost 0 bases and J lost 5 bases. The DNA of the CDR3 is TGTGCCATCAGTGAGTCTAGGACAGGGGATCAGCCCCAGCATTTT. Protein product: CAISESRTGDQPQHF.

The chain carries TRBV15 and TRBJ2-7; a weak D match, TRBD1 (6 bases). Trimming took 0 bases from V and 0 from J, leaving 12 bases between them. The CDR3 is 16 residues long. The V gene's germline CDR1 is LNHNV and CDR2 YYDKDF (reference sequence). CDR3 in amino acids: CATSRDVGQNSYEQYF. The CDR3 nucleotides are TGTGCCACCAGCAGAGATGTAGGACAGAACTCCTACGAGCAGTACTTC. Full variable domain (remainder filled in from reference TRBV15 and TRBJ2-7): DAMVIQNPRYQVTQFGKPVTLSCSQTLNHNVMYWYQQKSSQAPKLLFHYYDKDFNNEADTPDNFQSRRPNTSFCFLDIRSPGLGDTAMYLCATSRDVGQNSYEQYFGPGTRLTVT.

For the CDR3, the DNA is TGTGCCAGTAGTAACCCCGGACAGACCACTAACTATGGCTACACCTTC. Translation: CASSNPGQTTNYGYTF. The chain links TRBV19 to TRBJ1-2; D is perhaps TRBD1 (6 bases). The CDR3 runs to 16 residues. V lost 4 bases and J 0 bases, leaving 15 bases between the germline ends. Germline-derived CDR1 and CDR2 are LNHDA and SQIVND (reference sequence).

This clone was observed once. The chain is built from TRBV7-9 and TRBJ2-1; maybe TRBD2 (6 bases). Trimming removed 2 bases at V and 9 bases at J, with 17 bases between. The CDR3 runs 15 residues. Looked up from germline, CDR1 is SEHNR and CDR2 is FQNEAQ (reference sequence). Here the CDR3 DNA reads TGTGCCAGCAGCTTATTGGACCGCAAGGGAGGTGAGCAGTTCTTC. It codes for CASSLLDRKGGEQFF.

About this clone itself: Other nucleotide sequences from this sample produce the same CDR3. The chain links TRBV18 to TRBJ1-3; 9 bases are a match to TRBD1. J lost 4 bases, V lost 3 bases, and 1 base had no gene match. CDR3 length: 14 amino acids. Germline values: CDR1 KGHSH, CDR2 LQKENI. In DNA, the CDR3 is TGTGCCAGCTCACCGGACAGGGGCGGAAACACCATATATTTT. Translation gives CASSPDRGGNTIYF.

This chain uses TRBV28 with TRBJ1-4; D is perhaps TRBD1 (5 bases). This CDR3 spans 14 amino acids. Germline V CDR1 and CDR2: MDHEN, SYDVKM. V was pared by 7 bases and J by 3 bases, with 12 bases between. CDR3 in DNA: TGTGCCAGCAAGCCGACAGTTCCTAATGAAAAACTGTTTTTT. It translates to CASKPTVPNEKLFF. The full variable domain, its missing parts supplied by reference TRBV28 and TRBJ1-4, is DVKVTQSSRYLVKRTGEKVFLECVQDMDHENMFWYRQDPGLGLRLIYFSYDVKMKEKGDIPEGYSVSREKKERFSLILESASTNQTSMYLCASKPTVPNEKLFFGSGTQLSVL.

V and J are TRBV7-2 and TRBJ2-5; no reliable D call. The CDR3 has 12 amino acids. Trimming stripped 1 base from V and 13 bases from J, with 13 bases between. The germline gives CDR1 SGHTA, CDR2 FQGNSA. CDR3 sequence reads: CASSLVTARLYF. The CDR3 nucleotides read TGTGCCAGCAGCTTAGTGACCGCACGTCTGTACTTC.

The rearrangement joins TRBV30 to TRBJ2-1; D ambiguous. The ends were cut back, 2 bases at V and 12 bases at J, with 14 bases in the middle. There are 12 residues in the CDR3. The germline V gene has CDR1 GTSNPN and CDR2 SVGIG (reference sequence). CDR3 region: CAWSQSRVAQFF. CDR3 DNA sequence: TGTGCCTGGAGTCAGTCAAGGGTAGCGCAGTTCTTC.

The CDR3 nucleotides are TGCGCCAGCAGCTTGGACTACACCGGGGAGCTGTTTTTT. This sequence encodes CASSLDYTGELFF. The chain uses TRBV5-1 and TRBJ2-2; the D is unclear. Trimming removed 0 bases from V and 3 bases from J, with 3 bases in between. The CDR3 runs to 13 residues. Germline assignment: CDR1 SGHRS and CDR2 YFSETQ.

This clone has a handful of counts. The chain joins TRBV19 to TRBJ2-7; possible D gene TRBD1, 6 bases. Trimming left V 3 bases short and J 5 bases short, with 11 bases between. CDR3 length: 13 amino acids. CDR1 and CDR2 (germline): LNHDA, SQIVND (reference sequence). CDR3 in amino acids: CASSIGWTDEQYF. The CDR3 region has the DNA TGTGCCAGTAGTATCGGATGGACAGACGAGCAGTACTTC.

The V gene is TRBV9, the J gene TRBJ2-1, with a possible D match to TRBD1 (6 bases). V was clipped by 2 bases and J by 2 bases, with 11 bases between them. Germline V CDR1 and CDR2: SGDLS, YYNGEE. CDR3 length: 15 residues. CDR3 DNA sequence: TGTGCCAGCAGCGTTCAAACAGGGCCCTACAATGAGCAGTTCTTC. Its protein product is CASSVQTGPYNEQFF.

The chain is built from TRBV5-5 and TRBJ2-4, with D possibly TRBD2 on 5 matching bases. Deletions cut 0 bases from V and 8 bases from J, with 18 bases between. Germline CDR1 SGHKS, CDR2 YYEKEE (reference sequence). The CDR3 is made up of 16 amino acids. DNA for the CDR3: TGTGCCAGCAGCTTGGGGAACACCCGGAGGTCGGACATTCAGTACTTC. Translating it yields CASSLGNTRRSDIQYF.

This rearrangement joins TRBV21-1 to TRBJ1-2; the table's D call, TRBD1, has no DNA check behind it. TRBV21-1 is a recognized pseudogene. The length of the CDR3 is 14 residues. CDR3 sequence (DNA): TGTGCCAGCAGCAAAGGGGGACAGTACTATGGCTACACCTTC. Translated: CASSKGGQYYGYTF.

Concerning this clone itself: One end of the junction does not line up with germline, which may come from a read error. The chain joins TRBV19 to TRBJ2-1, with 7 bases aligning to TRBD1. Germline-derived CDR1 and CDR2 are LNHDA and SQIVND (reference sequence). CDR3 size: 14 residues. The CDR3 nucleotides are TGTGCAAGTACAGGGGAGAGCTCCTACAATGAGCAGTTCTTC. This codes for CASTGESSYNEQFF.

The V call is TRBV7-3, the J call TRBJ1-1, with D perhaps TRBD1 (5 bases). Germline V gives CDR1 SGHTA, CDR2 FQGTGA. V lost 1 base to trimming and J lost 6 bases, with 9 bases between them. This CDR3 has 13 residues. The CDR3 here is CASSLIRGAEAFF. The CDR3 nucleotides read TGTGCCAGCAGCTTAATAAGGGGCGCTGAAGCTTTCTTT.

In its sample, this clone was seen once. The V call is TRBV7-8, the J call TRBJ2-7, with 12 bases matching TRBD1. This CDR3 contains 21 residues. Trimming took 5 bases from V and 4 from J; bases not matched to a gene: 24. Germline V CDR1 and CDR2: SGHVS, FQNEAQ. The CDR3 DNA reads as TGTGCCAGCAGCCCGTCCCGGGACAGGGGGCCCGGGATTTGGGGGGGTTACGAGCAGTACTTC. Its protein product is CASSPSRDRGPGIWGGYEQYF. Drawing the rest from reference TRBV7-8 and TRBJ2-7, the complete variable domain is GAGVSQSPRYKVAKRGQDVALRCDPISGHVSLFWYQQALGQGPEFLTYFQNEAQLDKSGLPSDRFFAERPEGSVSTLKIQRTQQEDSAVYLCASSPSRDRGPGIWGGYEQYFGPGTRLTVT.

The CDR3 region has the DNA TGTGCCAGCAGTGAATTTTTAGAGACCCAGTACTTC. Translating it yields CASSEFLETQYF. The V call is TRBV6-1, the J call TRBJ2-5, with unresolved D. The CDR3 is 12 amino acids. V was shortened by 2 bases and J by 4 bases, with 5 bases between the two germline ends. CDR1 MNHNS and CDR2 SASEGT come from the germline V gene.

The CDR3 is CASSFRDTNQPQHF. Here the CDR3 DNA reads TGTGCCAGTAGTTTCCGGGACACTAATCAGCCCCAGCATTTT. The chain recombines TRBV19 with TRBJ1-5; D possibly corresponds to TRBD1 (6 bases). V lost 5 bases and J lost 4, with 12 bases in between. The germline V gene encodes CDR1 LNHDA and CDR2 SQIVND (reference sequence). This CDR3 is built from 14 residues.

The chain carries TRBV10-2 and TRBJ1-5; no definite D call. This CDR3 is built from 13 residues. The V and J ends lost 8 bases and 1 base respectively, with 9 bases between them. Per germline, CDR1 WSHSY and CDR2 SAAADI. The CDR3 is CASREQSNQPQHF. CDR3 nucleotides: TGCGCCAGCCGGGAACAGAGCAATCAGCCCCAGCATTTT.

This chain joins TRBV7-6 and TRBJ1-6; D gene unclear. The ends were cut back, 2 bases at V and 8 bases at J, with 10 bases in the middle. The CDR3 is made up of 14 amino acids. Germline V lookup: CDR1 SGHVS, CDR2 FNYEAQ. The DNA of the CDR3 is TGTGCCAGCAGCTTAATGTCTGAGGATTCACCCCTCCACTTT. Protein: CASSLMSEDSPLHF. The variable domain in full, completed from reference TRBV7-6 and TRBJ1-6, reads GAGVSQSPRYKVTKRGQDVALRCDPISGHVSLYWYRQALGQGPEFLTYFNYEAQQDKSGLPNDRFSAERPEGSISTLTIQRTEQRDSAMYRCASSLMSEDSPLHFGNGTRLTVT.

The rearrangement joins TRBV6-2 or TRBV6-3 to TRBJ1-6; unclear D gene. The length of the CDR3 is 13 residues. V was cut by 0 bases and J by 9 bases, with 6 bases left in between. From germline, CDR1 is MNHEY and CDR2 SVGEGT. The CDR3 loop reads CASSYSRSSPLHF. The DNA of the CDR3 is TGTGCCAGCAGTTACTCGAGGAGTTCACCCCTCCACTTT.

J is TRBJ1-2 and V is TRBV5-1; 8 bases align to TRBD1. Germline loops: CDR1 SGHRS, CDR2 YFSETQ. Unmatched junction bases numbered 5, after V lost 6 bases and J lost 4 bases. This CDR3 is 13 amino acids long. The CDR3 nucleotides read TGCGCCAGCACGACAGGGGAGGGCTATGGCTACACCTTC. Protein product: CASTTGEGYGYTF.

The chain joins TRBV11-2 to TRBJ2-7; D possibly uses TRBD1 or TRBD2 (5 bases each). V lost 2 bases, J lost 9 bases, and 11 bases lay in between. The CDR3 runs to 12 residues. Germline lookup yields CDR1 SGHAT and CDR2 FQNNGV. The CDR3: CASSLFGTAQYF. In DNA, the CDR3 is TGTGCCAGCAGCTTATTCGGGACCGCGCAGTACTTC.

A note on this clone: Other DNA sequences from this sample encode an identical CDR3 as well. The gene calls are TRBV30 and TRBJ2-5; D call uncertain. With 0 bases removed from V and 4 bases from J, the gap between germline ends came to 6 bases. Germline CDR1 reads GTSNPN; CDR2 reads SVGIG (reference sequence). The CDR3 runs 12 residues. This CDR3 is CAWSVSGETQYF. The DNA of the CDR3 is TGTGCCTGGAGTGTATCGGGAGAGACCCAGTACTTC.

The V and J genes are TRBV5-1 and TRBJ2-1, with a tentative D call TRBD2 (6 bases). V lost 0 bases and J 7 bases, leaving 17 bases between the germline ends. The CDR3 is 16 residues long. Germline V gene data show CDR1 as SGHRS and CDR2 as YFSETQ. The CDR3 bases are TGCGCCAGCAGCTTGGCGAGGGGAGGTGGAGGGAATGAGCAGTTCTTC. Its translation: CASSLARGGGGNEQFF.